The source of this T cell receptor (beta chain) is a study of CD8+ T cells in alopecia areata. Study background: Scoring treated patients' severity relied on the percentage of scalp area affected.

CDR1 is SQVTM, CDR2 ANQGSEA, per germline. V was trimmed by 7 bases and J by 0 bases, leaving 8 bases between them. The CDR3 totals 12 residues. Treatment of the sample: oral pan-JAK inhibitor, 5-10 mg twice daily. Peripheral blood and lesional scalp punch biopsies came from alopecia areata patients. After isolation, RNA underwent reverse transcription to generate cDNA as the sequencing template. Clones were read by immunoSEQ multiplex PCR, and TCRdb kept only the in-frame ones, dropping some. The sample holds around 200,000 clones, over 60% seen once. The TCR comes from a human donor with alopecia areata. V and J are TRBV29-1 and TRBJ2-3; no definite D call. Specimen: CD4+ T cells sorted from blood, collected at week 4, from a patient treated with tofacitinib. DNA of the CDR3: TGCAGCGGAACTCCGAGCACAGATACGCAGTATTTT. Translated: CSGTPSTDTQYF.